These 26 T cell receptor beta chains came from one sample sequenced in a study of T cells in localized non-small cell lung cancer. Some clones are missing from TCRdb's copy, which holds only in-frame ones; the method was immunoSEQ multiplex PCR. The sample consists of 45,000 to 70,000 clones, around 86% of them appearing once. The starting material was peripheral blood, obtained before any cancer treatment. The receptors shown here come from a woman aged 35-75 years with stage I lung adenocarcinoma.

This clone is a singleton in its sample. This chain uses TRBV5-1 with TRBJ1-6; 8 nucleotides agree with TRBD1. The CDR3 extends over 14 amino acids. J gave up 7 bases and V 6 bases, and 6 bases lay outside the gene matches. CDR1 and CDR2 (germline): SGHRS, YFSETQ. This chain's CDR3 is CASNADRGNSPLHF. In DNA, the CDR3 is TGCGCCAGCAACGCCGACAGGGGAAATTCACCCCTCCACTTT. Full variable domain (outside the CDR3, taken from reference TRBV5-1 and TRBJ1-6): KAGVTQTPRYLIKTRGQQVTLSCSPISGHRSVSWYQQTPGQGLQFLFEYFSETQRNKGNFPGRFSGRQFSNSRSEMNVSTLELGDSALYLCASNADRGNSPLHFGNGTRLTVT.

In its sample, this clone was seen once. The DNA for the CDR3 is TGTGCCAGCAGCCAAGAGTTGGCAGGGGGGAATGAAAAACTGTTTTTT. Translation: CASSQELAGGNEKLFF. The chain is built from TRBV14 and TRBJ1-4; 7 bases are shared with TRBD1. The CDR3 extends over 16 amino acids. Losses at the gene ends were 0 bases for V and 5 bases for J; bases not matched to a gene: 6. CDR1 and CDR2 from the germline V gene are SGHDN and FVKESK.

The chain carries TRBV30 and TRBJ1-4, with 11 nucleotides matching TRBD1. The CDR3 contains 15 residues. After removal of 1 base from V and 8 bases from J, the junction contained 6 bases not matched to a gene. Germline values: CDR1 GTSNPN, CDR2 SVGIG (reference sequence). CDR3 DNA: TGTGCCTGGAGTGGAAAGGGACAGGGGGTGGAAAAACTGTTTTTT. This translates into CAWSGKGQGVEKLFF.

CDR3 DNA: TGTGCCAGCTCACCCGGGAAAGAGCTACAGTTCTTC. Protein: CASSPGKELQFF. The genes are TRBV18 and TRBJ2-1, with a weak D call TRBD2 (5 bases). This CDR3 has 12 amino acids. CDR1 KGHSH and CDR2 LQKENI come from the germline V gene. Trimming pared 3 bases from V and 13 bases from J, leaving 13 bases between.

J is TRBJ2-7 and V is TRBV2; D uncertain. Trimming took 6 bases from V and 1 from J, leaving 16 bases between them. The germline CDR1 and CDR2 sequences are SNHLY and FYNNEI. This CDR3 region has 15 residues. In DNA, the CDR3 is TGTGCCAGCAGCCTCCGGTCCACGGCATCCTACGAGCAGTACTTC. Translated, it gives CASSLRSTASYEQYF.

V and J are TRBV7-9 and TRBJ1-6; D may be TRBD1 (6 bases). V lost 5 bases and J lost 5, with 16 bases in between. The CDR3 is 16 residues long. Germline CDR1 and CDR2: SEHNR and FQNEAQ (reference sequence). CDR3 in amino acids: CASSVSGVHDNSPLHF. In DNA form, the CDR3 reads TGTGCCAGCAGCGTATCAGGGGTCCACGATAATTCACCCCTCCACTTT.

On this clone: The sample carries other DNA sequences with the same CDR3. This chain joins TRBV19 and TRBJ1-1, with no clear D. V lost 6 bases to trimming and J lost 1 base, with 9 bases between them. Germline CDR1 and CDR2: LNHDA and SQIVND (reference sequence). CDR3 size: 13 residues. CDR3 loop: CASSRTENTEAFF. As DNA, the CDR3 is TGTGCCAGTAGCCGCACAGAGAACACTGAAGCTTTCTTT.

In this sample, this clone turned up once. This chain uses TRBV6-5 with TRBJ1-2, with D possibly being TRBD1 (5 bases). CDR3 length: 14 residues. Deletions cut 0 bases from V and 7 bases from J, with 12 bases between. Germline V gene sequence: CDR1 MNHEY, CDR2 SVGAGI. The CDR3 DNA is TGTGCCAGCAGTTACTCCTATCAGGGTACTGGCTACACCTTC. Its protein is CASSYSYQGTGYTF.

This sequence joins TRBV9 and TRBJ1-2; D remains ambiguous. Germline-derived CDR1 and CDR2 are SGDLS and YYNGEE. This CDR3 has 13 amino acids. Trimming took off 3 bases at V and 3 bases at J, with 9 bases between the two ends. The CDR3 nucleotides are TGTGCCAGCAGCGCGAACCCAGACTATGGCTACACCTTC. This sequence encodes CASSANPDYGYTF.

This chain links TRBV7-8 with TRBJ2-7; 9 nucleotides align to TRBD2. CDR1 is SGHVS, CDR2 FQNEAQ, per germline. The CDR3 extends over 15 amino acids. Trimming at V came to 4 bases and at J to 6 bases, leaving 10 bases not matched to a gene. CDR3 in DNA: TGTGCCAGCAGCTCCGACGGCGGGGGGGCCTTCGAGCAGTACTTC. Encoded protein: CASSSDGGGAFEQYF.

V gene TRBV4-1 combines with J gene TRBJ2-3; D gene unclear. CDR1 is MGHRA and CDR2 is YSYEKL in the germline V gene. The CDR3 extends over 16 amino acids. Trimming pared 3 bases from V and 8 bases from J, leaving 21 bases between. The CDR3 DNA is TGCGCCAGCAGCCACCGGGCCACTCTCCCGGAAGGTACGCAGTATTTT. As protein: CASSHRATLPEGTQYF.

J is TRBJ1-1 and V is TRBV28, with D possibly being TRBD1 (5 bases). Looked up from germline, CDR1 is MDHEN and CDR2 is SYDVKM. The V and J ends lost 6 bases and 4 bases respectively, with 12 bases between them. This CDR3 is 13 amino acids long. CDR3 sequence: CASRPTGATEAFF. CDR3 DNA sequence: TGTGCCAGCAGACCCACAGGTGCCACTGAAGCTTTCTTT.

The chain has TRBV2 and TRBJ2-3; 12 nucleotides match TRBD1. J was trimmed by 0 bases and V by 6 bases; bases with no gene match: 7. This CDR3 has 17 amino acids. From germline, CDR1 is SNHLY and CDR2 FYNNEI. The CDR3 coding sequence is TGTGCCAGCAGGGGACAGGGGGCCCTTCCTAGCACAGATACGCAGTATTTT. Translated: CASRGQGALPSTDTQYF.

The chain links TRBV11-2 to TRBJ1-2, with TRBD1 as a possible D gene (5 bases). The CDR3 consists of 14 residues. V shed 1 base and J shed 12 bases, with 18 bases lying between them. Germline lookup yields CDR1 SGHAT and CDR2 FQNNGV. The CDR3 region has the DNA TGTGCCAGCAGCTTAGGGGGCAGGGCCTACTATGACACCTTC. It specifies CASSLGGRAYYDTF.

J is TRBJ2-7 and V is TRBV5-1; tentative D call: TRBD1 (5 bases). The germline CDR1 and CDR2 sequences are SGHRS and YFSETQ. The CDR3 covers 14 residues. Trimming removed 4 bases at V and 0 bases at J, with 11 bases between. The CDR3 spells CASSQGVGSYEQYF. Written as DNA, the CDR3 is TGCGCCAGCAGCCAAGGGGTCGGCTCCTACGAGCAGTACTTC. The entire variable domain, with the rest obtained from reference TRBV5-1 and TRBJ2-7, is as follows: KAGVTQTPRYLIKTRGQQVTLSCSPISGHRSVSWYQQTPGQGLQFLFEYFSETQRNKGNFPGRFSGRQFSNSRSEMNVSTLELGDSALYLCASSQGVGSYEQYFGPGTRLTVT.

The chain combines TRBV6-5 with TRBJ2-1; TRBD1 matches 9 bases. The germline V gene has CDR1 MNHEY and CDR2 SVGAGI. The CDR3 has 15 residues. Trimming at V came to 5 bases and at J to 3 bases, leaving 5 bases not matched to a gene. The CDR3 loop is CASSRGQGNYNEQFF. The CDR3 DNA reads TGTGCCAGCAGTAGAGGACAGGGGAACTACAATGAGCAGTTCTTC.

V is TRBV30 and J is TRBJ1-3; no clear D gene. This CDR3 region has 12 residues. Germline values: CDR1 GTSNPN, CDR2 SVGIG (reference sequence). Trimming shortened V by 5 bases and J by 3 bases, and 8 bases separated the two germline ends. In DNA form, the CDR3 reads TGTGCCTGGGGTACTGTTGGAAACACCATATATTTT. It is translated as CAWGTVGNTIYF.

This clone was observed once. The rearrangement links TRBV5-1 to TRBJ2-3; D not certain. The germline gives CDR1 SGHRS, CDR2 YFSETQ. The length of the CDR3 is 15 residues. V gave up 4 bases and J gave up 7 bases, with 19 bases separating them. This CDR3 reads CASSVPGSRANTQYF. The CDR3 DNA reads TGCGCCAGCAGCGTACCGGGTTCCCGAGCAAATACGCAGTATTTT. The complete variable domain, with remaining parts taken from reference TRBV5-1 and TRBJ2-3, reads KAGVTQTPRYLIKTRGQQVTLSCSPISGHRSVSWYQQTPGQGLQFLFEYFSETQRNKGNFPGRFSGRQFSNSRSEMNVSTLELGDSALYLCASSVPGSRANTQYFGPGTRLTVL.

The genes are TRBV11-3 and TRBJ2-7, with D hard to call. Per the germline V gene, CDR1 is SGHNT and CDR2 is YENEEA. Trimming pared 3 bases from V and 3 bases from J, leaving 9 bases between. The CDR3 extends over 13 amino acids. Here the CDR3 DNA reads TGTGCCAGCAGCTTTGGAGAAAACTACGAGCAGTACTTC. This codes for CASSFGENYEQYF.

The chain uses TRBV2 and TRBJ2-3; possible D gene TRBD2, 6 bases. CDR3 length: 14 residues. CDR1 is SNHLY and CDR2 is FYNNEI in the germline V gene. V lost 4 bases and J 0 bases, leaving 8 bases between the germline ends. CDR3: CASSGGASTDTQYF. CDR3 DNA: TGTGCCAGCAGTGGCGGGGCTAGCACAGATACGCAGTATTTT.

This clone was detected a few times. The rearrangement uses TRBV4-3 and TRBJ1-6; no clear D. Germline V lookup: CDR1 LGHNA, CDR2 YSLEER. The CDR3 has 16 residues. V gave up 0 bases and J gave up 5 bases, with 11 bases separating them. The CDR3 nucleotides read TGCGCCAGCAGCCAAGACCGCGGTCTCGATAATTCACCCCTCCACTTT. It encodes CASSQDRGLDNSPLHF.

The V and J genes are TRBV4-2 and TRBJ1-6; 7 positions match TRBD1. CDR1 and CDR2 from the germline V gene are LGHNA and YNFKEQ. V gave up 0 bases and J gave up 1 base; unmatched junction bases: 3. The CDR3 loop spans 17 amino acids. CDR3 in DNA: TGTGCCAGCAGCCAAGAGGAACAGGGGTCCTATAATTCACCCCTCCACTTT. Residues: CASSQEEQGSYNSPLHF.

The chain couples TRBV7-9 to TRBJ2-3; TRBD2 aligns across 13 bases. Trimming removed 4 bases from V and 6 bases from J; junction bases left unmatched: 4. Germline CDR1 SEHNR, CDR2 FQNEAQ (reference sequence). This CDR3 has 15 residues. For the CDR3, the DNA is TGTGCCAGCAGCTCCACTAGCGGGGGGGCGGATACGCAGTATTTT. Residues: CASSSTSGGADTQYF.

The chain is built from TRBV6-5 and TRBJ2-1; the D is unclear. In germline, CDR1 is MNHEY, CDR2 SVGAGI. V was trimmed by 10 bases and J by 12 bases, leaving 16 bases between them. The CDR3 runs to 11 residues. The CDR3 DNA is TGTGCCATCGGAAGGCCAAACGGGCAGTTCTTC. Protein: CAIGRPNGQFF.

This chain joins TRBV15 and TRBJ1-5, with D perhaps TRBD1 (6 bases). This CDR3 has 14 amino acids. Trimming pared 0 bases from V and 7 bases from J, leaving 10 bases between. CDR1 is LNHNV, CDR2 YYDKDF, per germline (reference sequence). DNA for the CDR3: TGTGCCACCAGCAGAGATTTAGGGGGGCAGCCCCAGCATTTT. The encoded protein is CATSRDLGGQPQHF.

This chain joins TRBV6-5 and TRBJ1-4; D gene unclear. Per the germline V gene, CDR1 is MNHEY and CDR2 is SVGAGI. Trimming shortened V by 4 bases and J by 6 bases, and 12 bases separated the two germline ends. The CDR3 runs to 14 residues. The DNA for the CDR3 is TGTGCCAGCAGTTTCGGAGGATCTGATGAAAAACTGTTTTTT. Translation gives CASSFGGSDEKLFF.